The clone carrying this TCR beta chain came up many times. Its target is not known. Arm-PCR with iRepertoire HTBI primers amplified the CDR3 regions for these TCR beta libraries. TCRdb fed the multiplex PCR reads into MiXCR, producing one record per CDR3 protein. In the table there are over 300,000 distinct CDR3 sequences, roughly a sixth of which are singletons. This sample was included in a study of regulatory T cells in long-lasting Graves disease. Germline V gene sequence: CDR1 SGHVS, CDR2 FQNEAQ. Trimming took off 0 bases at V and 8 bases at J, with 16 bases between the two ends. The CDR3 runs to 15 residues. Time point specified: newly diagnosed GD, antithyroid drugs for less than 3 months. PBMC RNA was the source of the TCR library. General observations from the study: Gene preferences differed: TRBV28, TRBJ1-2, TRBJ2-5 in persistent cases.

Material: peripheral blood mononuclear cells (PBMCs), obtained at new diagnosis, from a patient treated with antithyroid drugs. V is TRBV7-8 and J is TRBJ1-2; D is unclear. This clonotype was sampled from a female donor with Graves disease. This CDR3 reads CASSLAPRVSGGYTF. CDR3 DNA sequence: TGTGCCAGCAGCTTAGCGCCCCGGGTTTCGGGGGGCTACACCTTC.